These T cell receptor beta chains were read from a single sample in a study of T cell changes during pregnancy in multiple sclerosis. Using immunoSEQ multiplex PCR, the repertoire was profiled, and TCRdb retains in-frame clones only, with some absent. Altogether roughly 110,000 clones are present, about 90% being singletons, with the ten largest covering less than 0.85%. The specimen comprised peripheral blood, sampled in the third trimester of pregnancy. These receptors were taken from a female donor in good health, enrolled as a control in a pregnancy study. CDR3s include the opening cysteine and the closing phenylalanine or tryptophan. D genes are given only for firm matches. Clone size is stated in some rows and not others, as once, few, many or a class when expanded.

d_call: .
j_call: TRBJ2-7
clone_size: .
v_call: TRBV7-9
cdr3_aa: CASSSSGAYEQYF
cdr3_nt: TGTGCCAGCAGCTCATCAGGGGCCTACGAGCAGTACTTC

d_call: .
j_call: TRBJ1-2
clone_size: .
v_call: TRBV29-1
cdr3_aa: CSVEGGYGYTF
cdr3_nt: TGCAGCGTTGAAGGCGGCTATGGCTACACCTTC

d_call: .
j_call: TRBJ1-1
clone_size: few
v_call: TRBV15
cdr3_aa: CATSRGGTSTEAFF
cdr3_nt: TGTGCCACCAGCAGAGGCGGGACGTCAACTGAAGCTTTCTTT

d_call: .
j_call: TRBJ1-6
clone_size: .
v_call: TRBV5-6
cdr3_aa: CASRDDSLGYNSPLHF
cdr3_nt: TGTGCCAGCAGGGATGACAGTCTTGGCTATAATTCACCCCTCCACTTT

d_call: .
j_call: TRBJ1-1
clone_size: .
v_call: TRBV19
cdr3_aa: CASSINPSVPKAFF
cdr3_nt: TGTGCCAGTAGTATAAACCCGTCCGTACCTAAAGCTTTCTTT

d_call: TRBD1
j_call: TRBJ2-7
clone_size: .
v_call: TRBV19
cdr3_aa: CASSAGDRGAYEQYF
cdr3_nt: TGTGCCAGTAGTGCCGGGGACAGGGGGGCCTACGAGCAGTACTTC

d_call: TRBD1
j_call: TRBJ1-2
clone_size: once
v_call: TRBV4-1
cdr3_aa: CASSQGDRGGGYTF
cdr3_nt: TGCGCCAGCAGCCAAGGGGACAGGGGGGGAGGCTACACCTTC

d_call: TRBD1
j_call: TRBJ1-5
clone_size: .
v_call: TRBV2
cdr3_aa: CASSAEQGQGQPQHF
cdr3_nt: TGTGCCAGCAGTGCGGAACAGGGGCAGGGTCAGCCCCAGCATTTT

d_call: TRBD1
j_call: TRBJ2-7
clone_size: .
v_call: TRBV7-9
cdr3_aa: CASSLGTGSHEQYF
cdr3_nt: TGTGCCAGCAGCTTAGGGACAGGGTCCCACGAGCAGTACTTC

d_call: TRBD2
j_call: TRBJ2-7
clone_size: .
v_call: TRBV5-4
cdr3_aa: CASSPRTSGGFYEQYF
cdr3_nt: TGTGCCAGCAGCCCGAGAACTAGCGGGGGGTTCTACGAGCAGTACTTC

d_call: TRBD1
j_call: TRBJ2-7
clone_size: .
v_call: TRBV11-1
cdr3_aa: CASSLAGQGVYEQYF
cdr3_nt: TGTGCCAGCAGCTTAGCGGGACAGGGAGTCTACGAGCAGTACTTC

d_call: .
j_call: TRBJ1-6
clone_size: once
v_call: TRBV6-1
cdr3_aa: CASSEERPEVSPLHF
cdr3_nt: TGTGCCAGCAGTGAAGAGAGACCGGAGGTTTCACCCCTCCACTTT

d_call: .
j_call: TRBJ2-2
clone_size: .
v_call: TRBV11-2
cdr3_aa: CASSLVRLAANTGELFF
cdr3_nt: TGTGCCAGCAGCTTAGTTCGTTTGGCCGCAAACACCGGGGAGCTGTTTTTT

d_call: .
j_call: TRBJ1-1
clone_size: .
v_call: TRBV4-1
cdr3_aa: CASSQEIPILLMNTEAFF
cdr3_nt: TGCGCCAGCAGCCAAGAAATCCCCATACTCCTGATGAACACTGAAGCTTTCTTT

d_call: .
j_call: TRBJ1-1
clone_size: .
v_call: TRBV18
cdr3_aa: CASSPLGQGSPLNTEAFF
cdr3_nt: TGTGCCAGCTCACCGTTGGGTCAGGGCTCGCCATTGAACACTGAAGCTTTCTTT

d_call: .
j_call: TRBJ1-5
clone_size: .
v_call: TRBV19
cdr3_aa: CASSASGVSNQPQHF
cdr3_nt: TGTGCCAGTAGTGCCTCAGGGGTTAGCAATCAGCCCCAGCATTTT

d_call: TRBD2
j_call: TRBJ2-2
clone_size: .
v_call: TRBV4-3
cdr3_aa: CASSQAPSGGLTGELFF
cdr3_nt: TGCGCCAGCAGCCAAGCACCTAGCGGGGGCCTCACCGGGGAGCTGTTTTTT

d_call: TRBD1
j_call: TRBJ1-2
clone_size: .
v_call: TRBV6-5
cdr3_aa: CASNPGTAYGYTF
cdr3_nt: TGTGCCAGCAACCCCGGGACAGCCTATGGCTACACCTTC

d_call: .
j_call: TRBJ1-2
clone_size: .
v_call: TRBV6-6
cdr3_aa: CASSYSPGVNYGYTF
cdr3_nt: TGTGCCAGCAGTTACTCCCCAGGGGTCAACTATGGCTACACCTTC

d_call: .
j_call: TRBJ1-4
clone_size: few
v_call: TRBV19
cdr3_aa: CASSIRGEKLFF
cdr3_nt: TGTGCCAGTAGTATCCGAGGTGAAAAACTGTTTTTT

d_call: .
j_call: TRBJ2-2
clone_size: few
v_call: TRBV9
cdr3_aa: CASSVESLAAGELFF
cdr3_nt: TGTGCCAGCAGCGTAGAAAGTCTAGCCGCCGGGGAGCTGTTTTTT

d_call: .
j_call: TRBJ1-5
clone_size: .
v_call: TRBV5-4
cdr3_aa: CASSLGAPDSNQPQHF
cdr3_nt: TGTGCCAGCAGCTTGGGAGCTCCTGATAGCAATCAGCCCCAGCATTTT

d_call: .
j_call: TRBJ1-5
clone_size: .
v_call: TRBV18
cdr3_aa: CATLAGSGNQPQHF
cdr3_nt: TGTGCCACCCTGGCGGGGTCTGGGAATCAGCCCCAGCATTTT

d_call: TRBD1
j_call: TRBJ1-5
clone_size: .
v_call: TRBV7-9
cdr3_aa: CASSLQQGAGQPQHF
cdr3_nt: TGTGCCAGCAGCTTGCAACAGGGGGCAGGGCAGCCCCAGCATTTT

d_call: .
j_call: TRBJ1-4
clone_size: .
v_call: TRBV9
cdr3_aa: CASSSQGLGEKLFF
cdr3_nt: TGTGCCAGCAGCTCACAGGGTCTGGGTGAAAAACTGTTTTTT

d_call: .
j_call: TRBJ1-1
clone_size: .
v_call: TRBV6-1
cdr3_aa: CASRELKPGQQNTEAFF
cdr3_nt: TGTGCCAGCAGGGAACTAAAACCGGGACAACAGAACACTGAAGCTTTCTTT

d_call: .
j_call: TRBJ1-5
clone_size: .
v_call: TRBV7-8
cdr3_aa: CASSLGYGRFQPQHF
cdr3_nt: TGTGCCAGCAGCTTAGGGTATGGGAGATTTCAGCCCCAGCATTTT

d_call: TRBD1
j_call: TRBJ2-2
clone_size: .
v_call: TRBV10-3
cdr3_aa: CAISVGQGDTGELFF
cdr3_nt: TGTGCCATCAGTGTGGGACAGGGAGACACCGGGGAGCTGTTTTTT

d_call: .
j_call: TRBJ1-5
clone_size: .
v_call: TRBV7-6
cdr3_aa: CASSFSGNQPQHF
cdr3_nt: TGTGCCAGCAGCTTCAGTGGCAATCAGCCCCAGCATTTT

d_call: .
j_call: TRBJ2-1
clone_size: .
v_call: TRBV14
cdr3_aa: CASRKGTYRGNEQFF
cdr3_nt: TGTGCCAGCAGGAAAGGGACTTACAGAGGGAATGAGCAGTTCTTC

d_call: .
j_call: TRBJ2-6
clone_size: .
v_call: TRBV7-9
cdr3_aa: CASSQTIRGLHSGANVLTF
cdr3_nt: TGTGCCAGCAGCCAAACTATCAGGGGACTACACTCTGGGGCCAACGTCCTGACTTTC

d_call: .
j_call: TRBJ2-7
clone_size: .
v_call: TRBV4-1
cdr3_aa: CASSQAYWGGDSVEQYF
cdr3_nt: TGCGCCAGCAGCCAAGCTTATTGGGGGGGCGATTCGGTCGAGCAGTACTTC

d_call: TRBD1
j_call: TRBJ1-6
clone_size: once
v_call: TRBV19
cdr3_aa: CASVTGGSNSPLHF
cdr3_nt: TGTGCCAGTGTAACAGGGGGCTCTAATTCACCCCTCCACTTT

d_call: TRBD2
j_call: TRBJ2-1
clone_size: .
v_call: TRBV4-3
cdr3_aa: CASSQDNLAGGYSYNEQFF
cdr3_nt: TGCGCCAGCAGCCAAGATAACCTAGCGGGGGGCTACTCCTACAATGAGCAGTTCTTC

d_call: TRBD1
j_call: TRBJ1-1
clone_size: .
v_call: TRBV29-1
cdr3_aa: CSVAGTANTEAFF
cdr3_nt: TGCAGCGTTGCCGGGACAGCTAACACTGAAGCTTTCTTT

d_call: .
j_call: TRBJ1-1
clone_size: .
v_call: TRBV19
cdr3_aa: CASSIRGSSLTEAFF
cdr3_nt: TGTGCCAGTAGTATACGCGGCAGTTCCCTCACTGAAGCTTTCTTT

d_call: .
j_call: TRBJ2-7
clone_size: .
v_call: TRBV18
cdr3_aa: CASSPEIAGSGDEQYF
cdr3_nt: TGTGCCAGCTCACCAGAAATTGCGGGGTCGGGGGACGAGCAGTACTTC

d_call: TRBD1
j_call: TRBJ2-7
clone_size: .
v_call: TRBV4-2
cdr3_aa: CASKVRDRGTYEQYF
cdr3_nt: TGTGCCAGCAAGGTGCGGGACAGGGGGACCTACGAGCAGTACTTC

d_call: TRBD1
j_call: TRBJ2-7
clone_size: .
v_call: TRBV18
cdr3_aa: CASSPIGTGGTLNYEQYF
cdr3_nt: TGTGCCAGCTCACCGATCGGGACAGGGGGAACGCTGAACTACGAGCAGTACTTC

d_call: TRBD1
j_call: TRBJ1-2
clone_size: .
v_call: TRBV7-2
cdr3_aa: CASSADREDYGYTF
cdr3_nt: TGTGCCAGCAGCGCCGACAGGGAAGACTATGGCTACACCTTC

d_call: .
j_call: TRBJ2-1
clone_size: .
v_call: TRBV2
cdr3_aa: CASRTTVSLYNEQFF
cdr3_nt: TGTGCCAGCAGGACGACAGTTTCCCTTTACAATGAGCAGTTCTTC

d_call: .
j_call: TRBJ2-1
clone_size: .
v_call: TRBV4-2
cdr3_aa: CASSLQSHEQFF
cdr3_nt: TGTGCCAGCAGCCTTCAATCCCATGAGCAGTTCTTC

d_call: TRBD1
j_call: TRBJ2-1
clone_size: .
v_call: TRBV14
cdr3_aa: CASSQVGGQVLDEQFF
cdr3_nt: TGTGCCAGCAGCCAAGTAGGGGGACAGGTCTTAGATGAGCAGTTCTTC

d_call: .
j_call: TRBJ1-1
clone_size: once
v_call: TRBV19
cdr3_aa: CASSTGIIPNTEAFF
cdr3_nt: TGTGCCAGTAGTACAGGGATTATTCCGAACACTGAAGCTTTCTTT